The 31 T cell receptor beta chains presented below share a single source sample, sequenced in a study of CD8+CD57+ T cells in acquired aplastic anemia. TCR beta VDJ and CDR3 were profiled, and genomic DNA was the template. One entry per CDR3 protein results from TCRdb running MiXCR on the reads. The sample records 170,000 or so distinct CDR3 sequences, 48% being singletons. Patients chosen for sequencing had shown CD8+CD57+ cell expansion by flow cytometry. Sequencing used sorted CD4+, CD8+, or CD8+CD57+ T cells (not recorded which) from PBMCs. These receptors came from a human donor with aplastic anemia.

This clonotype came up a few times. The V gene is TRBV20-1, the J gene TRBJ2-5; 7 bases are shared with TRBD1. The CDR3 spans 15 residues. Germline V gene lookup returns CDR1 DFQATT and CDR2 SNEGSKA (reference sequence). V shed 3 bases and J 5 bases; nucleotides not matched to a gene: 12. The CDR3: CSASGQGVEMETQYF. CDR3 nucleotide sequence: TGCAGTGCTAGCGGGCAGGGGGTGGAGATGGAGACCCAGTACTTC.

Ten or more counts support this clonotype. The chain carries TRBV5-1 and TRBJ2-1, with D tentatively TRBD2 (6 bases). The ends were cut back, 2 bases at V and 1 base at J, with 10 bases in the middle. Germline CDR1 is SGHRS and CDR2 is YFSETQ. CDR3 length: 15 amino acids. This CDR3 is CASSFGGPSYNEQFF. DNA for the CDR3: TGCGCCAGCAGCTTCGGGGGACCGTCCTACAATGAGCAGTTCTTC.

This sequence joins TRBV19 and TRBJ1-3; D not certain. Looked up from germline, CDR1 is LNHDA and CDR2 is SQIVND (reference sequence). V was pared by 9 bases and J by 0 bases, with 15 bases between. CDR3 length: 15 residues. The CDR3, as DNA: TGTGCCAGCAAGGGCGGAGAAGACTCTGGAAACACCATATATTTT. This translates into CASKGGEDSGNTIYF.

The chain couples TRBV15 to TRBJ2-5, with 8 bases fitting TRBD2. From germline, CDR1 is LNHNV and CDR2 YYDKDF (reference sequence). V was pared by 2 bases and J by 5 bases, with 4 bases of the junction left unmatched. CDR3 length: 14 amino acids. The CDR3 here is CATSRSGGEETQYF. CDR3 in DNA: TGTGCCACCAGCAGATCCGGGGGGGAGGAGACCCAGTACTTC.

This clonotype came up many times. The J gene is TRBJ1-2, the V gene TRBV6-6; D remains ambiguous. The CDR3 covers 12 residues. The V and J ends lost 9 bases and 2 bases respectively, with 10 bases between them. The germline CDR1 and CDR2 sequences are MNHNY and SVGAGI (reference sequence). DNA for the CDR3: TGTGCCAGTCTGGACGGAAACTATGGCTACACCTTC. It specifies CASLDGNYGYTF.

The CDR3 here is CATRPERGAWETQYF. The CDR3 DNA follows: TGTGCCACCAGACCCGAGCGGGGGGCCTGGGAGACCCAGTACTTC. The chain joins TRBV15 to TRBJ2-5, with TRBD2 identical over 9 bases. V shed 6 bases, J shed 5 bases, and the junction held 10 bases outside the gene matches. Germline CDR1 LNHNV, CDR2 YYDKDF (reference sequence). This CDR3 has 15 amino acids.

This clonotype has ten or more counts. V gene TRBV6-2 or TRBV6-3 combines with J gene TRBJ2-7; the D gene could be TRBD1 or TRBD2 (5 bases each). The CDR3 is made up of 13 amino acids. Trimming cost V 2 bases and J 6 bases, with 11 bases left between them. Germline lookup yields CDR1 MNHEY and CDR2 SVGEGT. CDR3 in amino acids: CASSYPGPSEQYF. CDR3 DNA: TGTGCCAGCAGTTACCCGGGACCGTCCGAGCAGTACTTC.

This clonotype was counted only a few times. This chain connects TRBV4-1 to TRBJ1-5; TRBD1 agrees at 11 bases. Losses at the gene ends were 0 bases for V and 5 bases for J; bases not matched to a gene: 9. Germline lookup yields CDR1 MGHRA and CDR2 YSYEKL. The CDR3 runs 18 residues. The CDR3 bases are TGCGCCAGCAGCCAAGATAGTCAGGACAGGGGGCTTGATCAGCCCCAGCATTTT. Its protein is CASSQDSQDRGLDQPQHF.

This clonotype was seen a handful of times. The chain couples TRBV29-1 to TRBJ1-1, with 9 nucleotides matching TRBD1. The V and J ends lost 7 bases and 4 bases, in that order; junction bases with no gene match: 4. The germline gives CDR1 SQVTM, CDR2 ANQGSEA. The CDR3 loop spans 12 amino acids. The CDR3 DNA sequence: TGCAGCGCCGGGACAGGGACCACTGAAGCTTTCTTT. It codes for CSAGTGTTEAFF.

For this clonotype: Possible read error: a much larger clone is one base away. The chain has TRBV5-6 and TRBJ2-1; D is perhaps TRBD2 (6 bases). This CDR3 region has 14 residues. V gave up 4 bases and J gave up 10 bases, with 18 bases separating them. Per the germline V gene, CDR1 is SGHDT and CDR2 is YYEEEE. For the CDR3, the DNA is TGTGCCAGCAGCCTCGGGACTCCTCTTTGGGAGCAGTTCTTC. Protein: CASSLGTPLWEQFF. The full variable domain, with the rest looked up from reference TRBV5-6 and TRBJ2-1, is DAGVTQSPTHLIKTRGQQVTLRCSPKSGHDTVSWYQQALGQGPQFIFQYYEEEERQRGNFPDRFSGHQFPNYSSELNVNALLLGDSALYLCASSLGTPLWEQFFGPGTRLTVL.

This rearrangement joins TRBV7-3 to TRBJ1-1; D perhaps matches TRBD1 (5 bases). Germline loops: CDR1 SGHTA, CDR2 FQGTGA. The V gene lost 4 bases and the J gene lost 1 base, with 16 bases spanning the gap. The CDR3 covers 16 residues. This CDR3 is CASSSQTRQPNTEAFF. Here the CDR3 DNA reads TGTGCCAGCAGCTCCCAGACCCGACAGCCGAACACTGAAGCTTTCTTT.

This clonotype showed up just once. A much bigger clone sits one base away, suggesting this may be a read error. V gene TRBV6-1 combines with J gene TRBJ1-2; D call uncertain. From germline, CDR1 is MNHNS and CDR2 SASEGT. The CDR3 is 16 amino acids. V lost 0 bases, J lost 5 bases, and 16 bases lay in between. Here the CDR3 reads CASSEAFHGLGYGYTF. DNA of the CDR3: TGTGCCAGCAGTGAAGCGTTTCATGGGTTGGGGTATGGCTACACCTTC.

The genes are TRBV29-1 and TRBJ2-7; 9 bases agree with TRBD1. The germline CDR1 and CDR2 sequences are SQVTM and ANQGSEA. Trimming cost V 0 bases and J 6 bases; bases outside gene matches: 6. The CDR3 totals 14 residues. CDR3 amino acids: CSVEDMGQGREQYF. The DNA for the CDR3 is TGCAGCGTTGAAGATATGGGACAGGGACGCGAGCAGTACTTC.

In this sample, this clonotype turned up many times. V and J are TRBV4-3 and TRBJ2-5; weak D call: TRBD1 (6 bases). Trimming took 0 bases from V and 5 from J, leaving 16 bases between them. Germline lookup yields CDR1 LGHNA and CDR2 YSLEER. This CDR3 comprises 16 residues. CDR3 sequence: CASSQDHYRAGETQYF. CDR3 sequence (DNA): TGCGCCAGCAGCCAAGATCACTACAGGGCGGGCGAGACCCAGTACTTC.

This clonotype showed up just a few times. V is TRBV10-3 and J is TRBJ1-2; 8 nucleotides line up with TRBD1. The trim removed 0 bases at V and 8 bases at J, leaving 5 bases unmatched. In germline, CDR1 is ENHRY, CDR2 SYGVKD. The CDR3 covers 14 residues. The CDR3 nucleotides are TGTGCCATCAGTGAGTCGCAGGGGGCGGACGGCTACACCTTC. This sequence encodes CAISESQGADGYTF.

This clonotype was counted ten times or more. This chain links TRBV7-9 with TRBJ2-4, with D maybe TRBD2 (5 bases). The germline CDR1 and CDR2 sequences are SEHNR and FQNEAQ (reference sequence). The CDR3 is made up of 13 amino acids. Trimming left V 4 bases short and J 7 bases short, with 11 bases between. The CDR3 here is CASSSGGENIQYF. In DNA form, the CDR3 reads TGTGCCAGCAGCTCGGGTGGGGAGAACATTCAGTACTTC.

In this sample, this clonotype turned up many times. The chain has TRBV5-1 and TRBJ1-1, with D tentatively TRBD1 (6 bases). The germline V gene has CDR1 SGHRS and CDR2 YFSETQ. The CDR3 extends over 14 amino acids. The ends were cut back, 1 base at V and 1 base at J, with 8 bases in the middle. The CDR3 spells CASSLRGANTEAFF. The CDR3 DNA reads TGCGCCAGCAGCTTGCGGGGGGCGAACACTGAAGCTTTCTTT.

This chain joins TRBV7-2 and TRBJ2-5, with TRBD2 matching over 9 bases. This CDR3 has 16 amino acids. V dropped 5 bases and J dropped 5; count of bases not matched to a gene: 12. Germline-derived CDR1 and CDR2 are SGHTA and FQGNSA. The CDR3 DNA sequence: TGTGCCAGCAGCCCCCGGGCGGGAGGGCCAGGGGAGACCCAGTACTTC. Translation: CASSPRAGGPGETQYF.

This clonotype was observed at least ten times. The rearrangement uses TRBV7-6 and TRBJ2-3, with TRBD2 matching 7 bases. The CDR3 loop spans 17 amino acids. Germline assignment: CDR1 SGHVS and CDR2 FNYEAQ. The ends lost 0 bases at V and 3 bases at J; junction bases unmatched: 9. In DNA, the CDR3 is TGTGCCAGCAGCTTAGCACCTTGGGCGGGAGCGACAGATACGCAGTATTTT. Translating gives CASSLAPWAGATDTQYF.

The gene calls are TRBV20-1 and TRBJ2-7; TRBD1 agrees at 10 bases. The CDR3 spans 13 residues. Germline trimming cut 6 bases from V and 5 bases from J; bases unmatched to any gene: 7. CDR1 is DFQATT and CDR2 is SNEGSKA in the germline V gene (reference sequence). The CDR3 nucleotides read TGCAGTGCCAGACAGGGGGCAGTCAACGAGCAGTACTTC. Encoded protein: CSARQGAVNEQYF.

This clonotype has at least ten counts. V gene TRBV9 combines with J gene TRBJ1-1; no clear D. V was shortened by 0 bases and J by 1 base, with 4 bases between the two germline ends. The CDR3 consists of 13 residues. From germline, CDR1 is SGDLS and CDR2 YYNGEE. The CDR3 loop reads CASSVDWNTEAFF. CDR3 in DNA: TGTGCCAGCAGCGTAGACTGGAACACTGAAGCTTTCTTT.

V usage is TRBV9 and J usage is TRBJ2-5; D is possibly TRBD1 (6 bases). V lost 2 bases to trimming and J lost 5 bases, with 22 bases between them. There are 17 residues in the CDR3. Germline CDR1 SGDLS, CDR2 YYNGEE. The CDR3 nucleotides are TGTGCCAGCAGCGTGGGGGCTTTGCCTGGGGAACGGGAGACCCAGTACTTC. Its protein product is CASSVGALPGERETQYF. Supplemented by reference TRBV9 and TRBJ2-5, the full variable domain reads DSGVTQTPKHLITATGQRVTLRCSPRSGDLSVYWYQQSLDQGLQFLIQYYNGEERAKGNILERFSAQQFPDLHSELNLSSLELGDSALYFCASSVGALPGERETQYFGPGTRLLVL.

The table lists this clonotype with a few counts. This rearrangement joins TRBV11-2 to TRBJ2-3; 10 positions agree with TRBD1. Germline CDR1 is SGHAT and CDR2 is FQNNGV. The V gene end was trimmed by 1 base and the J gene end by 4 bases; junction bases not matched to a gene: 2. The CDR3 sequence is 15 residues long. CDR3 sequence reads: CASSLGTGGADTQYF. The CDR3 coding sequence is TGTGCCAGCAGCTTAGGGACAGGGGGAGCAGATACGCAGTATTTT.

The chain couples TRBV7-9 to TRBJ2-7; D ambiguous. The CDR3 consists of 13 residues. CDR1 is SEHNR, CDR2 FQNEAQ, per germline (reference sequence). V dropped 1 base and J dropped 6 bases, with 10 bases sitting between them. CDR3 residues: CASSLEPAGEQYF. CDR3 nucleotide sequence: TGTGCCAGCAGCTTAGAGCCAGCCGGCGAGCAGTACTTC. The variable domain in full, completed from reference TRBV7-9 and TRBJ2-7, reads DTGVSQNPRHKITKRGQNVTFRCDPISEHNRLYWYRQTLGQGPEFLTYFQNEAQLEKSRLLSDRFSAERPKGSFSTLEIQRTEQGDSAMYLCASSLEPAGEQYFGPGTRLTVT.

This chain uses TRBV6-2 or TRBV6-3 with TRBJ2-1; 10 bases are shared with TRBD2. From germline, CDR1 is MNHEY and CDR2 SVGEGT. The CDR3 spans 17 residues. The V and J ends lost 2 bases and 2 bases, in that order; junction bases with no gene match: 6. The CDR3 loop is CASSYSRLAGAYNEQFF. DNA of the CDR3: TGTGCCAGCAGTTACAGTAGGCTAGCGGGGGCCTACAATGAGCAGTTCTTC.

This chain uses TRBV6-4 with TRBJ2-3; TRBD1 matches at 10 bases. Germline values: CDR1 MRHNA, CDR2 SNTAGT. This CDR3 is 14 amino acids long. Trimming took 9 bases from V and 6 from J; bases not matched to a gene: 9. CDR3 in amino acids: CARATPDRGDTQYF. The CDR3, as DNA: TGTGCCAGAGCCACCCCGGACAGGGGGGATACGCAGTATTTT.

About this clonotype: This may arise from a read error, as a much more abundant clone is one base away. The rearrangement uses TRBV9 and TRBJ1-6; no definite D call. This CDR3 region has 12 residues. Germline CDR1 and CDR2: SGDLS and YYNGEE. CDR3 sequence: CASSLQNSLLHF. The CDR3 region has the DNA TGTGCCAGCAGTTTACAAAATTCACTCCTCCACTTT. Filled out from reference TRBV9 and TRBJ1-6, the complete variable domain reads DSGVTQTPKHLITATGQRVTLRCSPRSGDLSVYWYQQSLDQGLQFLIQYYNGEERAKGNILERFSAQQFPDLHSELNLSSLELGDSALYFCASSLQNSLLHFGNGTRLTVT.

This clonotype was counted ten times or more. The rearrangement joins TRBV12-3 or TRBV12-4 to TRBJ1-1, with 7 bases lining up with TRBD1. V was pared by 2 bases and J by 4 bases, with 7 bases of the junction left unmatched. This CDR3 has 15 amino acids. CDR3 nucleotide sequence: TGTGCCAGCAGTTTAAGTAGGGGGCACGGCACTGAAGCTTTCTTT. It yields the protein CASSLSRGHGTEAFF.

The rearrangement joins TRBV9 to TRBJ2-1, with TRBD2 matching over 8 bases. Germline lookup yields CDR1 SGDLS and CDR2 YYNGEE. Unmatched junction bases numbered 1, after V lost 3 bases and J lost 8 bases. The CDR3 has 12 residues. The CDR3 DNA sequence: TGTGCCAGCAGCGGACTAGCGCATGAGCAGTTCTTC. Residues: CASSGLAHEQFF.

The sample holds many counts of this clonotype. CDR3 in amino acids: CASSPGLAGGPALREQYF. The DNA of the CDR3 is TGTGCCAGTAGTCCGGGACTAGCGGGAGGGCCGGCTCTACGCGAGCAGTACTTC. This sequence joins TRBV19 and TRBJ2-7; 16 nucleotides agree with TRBD2. The V segment lost 5 bases and the J segment 6 bases; nucleotides outside the gene matches: 13. Germline V gene data show CDR1 as LNHDA and CDR2 as SQIVND (reference sequence). CDR3 length: 18 amino acids.

This clonotype was observed many times. This chain links TRBV4-1 with TRBJ2-7; D is undetermined. CDR3 length: 13 amino acids. The V gene's germline CDR1 is MGHRA and CDR2 YSYEKL. The V and J ends lost 1 base and 6 bases respectively, with 10 bases between them. The CDR3, as DNA: TGCGCCAGCAGCCAAGCGGTAATGAGCGAGCAGTACTTC. Its translation is CASSQAVMSEQYF.